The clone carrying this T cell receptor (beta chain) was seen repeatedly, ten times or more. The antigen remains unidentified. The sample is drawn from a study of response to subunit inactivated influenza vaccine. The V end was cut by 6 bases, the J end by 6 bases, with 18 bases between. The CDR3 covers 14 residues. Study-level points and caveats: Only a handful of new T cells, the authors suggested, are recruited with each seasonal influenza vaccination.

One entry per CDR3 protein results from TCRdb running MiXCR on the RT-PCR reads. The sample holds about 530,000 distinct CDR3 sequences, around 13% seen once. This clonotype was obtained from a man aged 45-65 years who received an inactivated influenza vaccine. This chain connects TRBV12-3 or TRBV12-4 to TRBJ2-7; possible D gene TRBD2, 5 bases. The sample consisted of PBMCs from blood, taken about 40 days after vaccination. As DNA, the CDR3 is TGTGCCAGCAGACCCCACTCGGCCGCGGGCGAGCAGTACTTC. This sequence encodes CASRPHSAAGEQYF.